This T cell receptor beta chain was profiled in a study of blood T cell repertoires in COVID-19. The wider study: The United States, Italy and Spain supplied acute and convalescent COVID-19 samples.

In the original processing: Amplification with reference gene primers provided the estimates of nucleated cell counts. Assay: immunoSEQ multiplex PCR; the TCRdb copy retains only in-frame clones and omits some. That table furnishes V, J and clone size, whereas the DNA furnished D and trimming. The data hold around 250,000 clones, with around 87% observed a single time. Material: peripheral blood. This clonotype was sampled from an older woman with active or convalescent COVID-19.

CDR3 nucleotide sequence: TGTGCCAGCAGTTACTCGACTCCCAGTACGGGTTCACCCCTCCACTTT. This sequence encodes CASSYSTPSTGSPLHF. The J gene is TRBJ1-6, the V gene TRBV6-5; no definite D call. The V end lost 0 bases, the J end lost 9 bases, and 15 bases lay between the germline ends. Germline V gene lookup returns CDR1 MNHEY and CDR2 SVGAGI. This CDR3 has 16 residues.